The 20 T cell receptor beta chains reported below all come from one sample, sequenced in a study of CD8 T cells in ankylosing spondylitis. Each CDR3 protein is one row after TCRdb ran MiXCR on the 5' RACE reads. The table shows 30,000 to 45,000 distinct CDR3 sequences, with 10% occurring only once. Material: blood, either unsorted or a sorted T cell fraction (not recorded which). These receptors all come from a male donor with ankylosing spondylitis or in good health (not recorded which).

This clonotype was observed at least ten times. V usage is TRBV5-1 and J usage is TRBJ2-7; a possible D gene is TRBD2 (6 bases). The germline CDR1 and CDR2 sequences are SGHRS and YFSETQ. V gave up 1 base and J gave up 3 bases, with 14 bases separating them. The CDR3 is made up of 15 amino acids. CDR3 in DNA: TGCGCCAGCAGCTTGATGGGGACGGGGGTCTACGAGCAGTACTTC. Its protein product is CASSLMGTGVYEQYF. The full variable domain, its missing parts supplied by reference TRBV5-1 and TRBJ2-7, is KAGVTQTPRYLIKTRGQQVTLSCSPISGHRSVSWYQQTPGQGLQFLFEYFSETQRNKGNFPGRFSGRQFSNSRSEMNVSTLELGDSALYLCASSLMGTGVYEQYFGPGTRLTVT.

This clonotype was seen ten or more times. Written as DNA, the CDR3 is TGCAGCGTTGAAGGGGGGACAGGTTATACCGGGGAGCTGTTTTTT. Protein: CSVEGGTGYTGELFF. V is TRBV29-1 and J is TRBJ2-2, with 8 bases fitting TRBD1. V dropped 1 base and J dropped 5; count of bases not matched to a gene: 6. CDR1 and CDR2 from the germline V gene are SQVTM and ANQGSEA. The CDR3 length is 15 residues.

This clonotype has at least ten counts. The CDR3 loop reads CAWSTGGAGFTGELFF. DNA for the CDR3: TGTGCCTGGTCGACAGGGGGTGCAGGATTCACCGGGGAGCTGTTTTTT. The gene calls are TRBV30 and TRBJ2-2; 9 bases fit TRBD1. CDR3 length: 16 residues. Germline V gene sequence: CDR1 GTSNPN, CDR2 SVGIG (reference sequence). J gave up 4 bases and V 5 bases, and 11 bases lay outside the gene matches.

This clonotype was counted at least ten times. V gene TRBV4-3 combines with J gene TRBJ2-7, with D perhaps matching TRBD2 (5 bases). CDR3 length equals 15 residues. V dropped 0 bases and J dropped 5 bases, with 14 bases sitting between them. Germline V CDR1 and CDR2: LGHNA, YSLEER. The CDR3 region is CASSQDRASSDEQYF. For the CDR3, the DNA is TGCGCCAGCAGCCAAGATCGGGCAAGTAGCGACGAGCAGTACTTC.

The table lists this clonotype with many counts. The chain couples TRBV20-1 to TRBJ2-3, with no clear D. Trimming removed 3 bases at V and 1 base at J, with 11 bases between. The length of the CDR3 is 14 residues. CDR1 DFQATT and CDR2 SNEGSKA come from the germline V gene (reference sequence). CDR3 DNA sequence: TGCAGTGCTAGCGCTGGAACGGGCACAGATACGCAGTATTTT. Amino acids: CSASAGTGTDTQYF.

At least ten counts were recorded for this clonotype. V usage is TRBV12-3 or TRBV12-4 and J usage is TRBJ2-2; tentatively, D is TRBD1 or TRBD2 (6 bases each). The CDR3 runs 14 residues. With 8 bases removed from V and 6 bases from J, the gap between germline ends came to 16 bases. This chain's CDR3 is CASAKGEVAGELFF. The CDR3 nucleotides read TGTGCCAGCGCTAAGGGGGAGGTCGCCGGGGAGCTGTTTTTT.

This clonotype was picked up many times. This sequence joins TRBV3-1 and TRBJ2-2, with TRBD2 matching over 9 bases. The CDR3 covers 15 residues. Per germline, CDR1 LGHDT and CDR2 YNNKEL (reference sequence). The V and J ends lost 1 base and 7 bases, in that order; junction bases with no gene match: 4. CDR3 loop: CASSQAGLANGELFF. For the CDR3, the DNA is TGTGCCAGCAGCCAAGCGGGACTAGCTAACGGGGAGCTGTTTTTT.

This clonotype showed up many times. CDR3 coding DNA: TGTGCCATCAGTGAGTCCTTTGCGAGGGAAGAGACCCAGTACTTC. Translating gives CAISESFAREETQYF. The chain recombines TRBV10-3 with TRBJ2-5, with TRBD2 as a possible D gene (5 bases). The CDR3 extends over 15 amino acids. V was trimmed by 0 bases and J by 3 bases, leaving 11 bases between them. The germline gives CDR1 ENHRY, CDR2 SYGVKD.

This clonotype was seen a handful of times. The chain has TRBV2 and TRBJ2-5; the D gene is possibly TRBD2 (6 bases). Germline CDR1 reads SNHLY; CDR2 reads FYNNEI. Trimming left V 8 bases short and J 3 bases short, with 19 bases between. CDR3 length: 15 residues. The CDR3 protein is CASSRGTRWEETQYF. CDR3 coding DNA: TGTGCCAGCTCGCGCGGGACTCGGTGGGAAGAGACCCAGTACTTC.

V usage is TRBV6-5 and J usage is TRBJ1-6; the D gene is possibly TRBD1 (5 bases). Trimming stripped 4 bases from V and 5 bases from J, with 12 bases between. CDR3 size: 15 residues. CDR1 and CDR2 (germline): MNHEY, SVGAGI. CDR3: CASSFGTANNSPLHF. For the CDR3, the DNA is TGTGCCAGCAGTTTCGGGACGGCGAATAATTCACCCCTCCACTTT.

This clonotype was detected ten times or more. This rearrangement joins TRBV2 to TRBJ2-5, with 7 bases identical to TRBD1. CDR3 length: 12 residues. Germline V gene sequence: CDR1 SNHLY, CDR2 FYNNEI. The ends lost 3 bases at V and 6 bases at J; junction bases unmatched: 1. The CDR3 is CASSEDRKTQYF. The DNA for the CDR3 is TGTGCCAGCAGTGAGGACAGGAAGACCCAGTACTTC.

The CDR3 bases are TGCAGCGTTAAAGGACAGGGGGCGCGTGGCGGGGAGCTGTTTTTT. It specifies CSVKGQGARGGELFF. V and J are TRBV29-1 and TRBJ2-2; 11 nucleotides line up with TRBD1. The CDR3 loop spans 15 amino acids. Germline assignment: CDR1 SQVTM and CDR2 ANQGSEA. V lost 5 bases to trimming and J lost 7 bases; unmatched junction nucleotides: 9.

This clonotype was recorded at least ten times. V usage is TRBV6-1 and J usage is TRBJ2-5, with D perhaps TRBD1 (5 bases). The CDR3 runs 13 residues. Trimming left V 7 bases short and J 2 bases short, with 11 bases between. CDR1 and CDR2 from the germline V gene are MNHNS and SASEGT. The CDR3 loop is CASMSRAQETQYF. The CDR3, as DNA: TGTGCCAGCATGAGCAGGGCTCAAGAGACCCAGTACTTC.

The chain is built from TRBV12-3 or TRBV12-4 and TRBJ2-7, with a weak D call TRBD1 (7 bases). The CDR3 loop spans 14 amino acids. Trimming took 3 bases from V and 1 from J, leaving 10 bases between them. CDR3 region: CASSLGGQSYEQYF. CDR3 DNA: TGTGCCAGCAGTTTGGGGGGACAGTCCTACGAGCAGTACTTC.

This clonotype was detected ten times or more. The CDR3 DNA is TGTGCCAGCAGCCCCGGGACCTACTACGAGCAGTACTTC. Its protein is CASSPGTYYEQYF. The V and J genes are TRBV11-2 and TRBJ2-7; D could derive from TRBD1 or TRBD2 (5 bases each). The CDR3 has 13 residues. CDR1 and CDR2 from the germline V gene are SGHAT and FQNNGV. Trimming removed 5 bases at V and 3 bases at J, with 11 bases between.

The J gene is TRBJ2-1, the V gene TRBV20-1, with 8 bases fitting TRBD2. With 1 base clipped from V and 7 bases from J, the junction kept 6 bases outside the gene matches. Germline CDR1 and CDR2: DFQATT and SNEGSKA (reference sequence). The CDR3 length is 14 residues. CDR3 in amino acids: CSARGAGAGNEQFF. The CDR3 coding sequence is TGCAGTGCTAGAGGAGCGGGAGCTGGTAATGAGCAGTTCTTC.

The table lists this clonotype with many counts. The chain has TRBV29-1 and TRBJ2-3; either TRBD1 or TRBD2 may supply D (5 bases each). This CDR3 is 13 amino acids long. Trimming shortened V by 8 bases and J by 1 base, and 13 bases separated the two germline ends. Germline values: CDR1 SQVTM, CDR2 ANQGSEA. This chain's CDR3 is CSLTQGGTDTQYF. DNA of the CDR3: TGCAGCCTCACTCAGGGAGGCACAGATACGCAGTATTTT.

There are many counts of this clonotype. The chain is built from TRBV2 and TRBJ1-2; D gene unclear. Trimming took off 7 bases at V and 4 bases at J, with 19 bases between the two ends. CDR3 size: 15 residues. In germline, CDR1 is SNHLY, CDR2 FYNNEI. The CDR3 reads CASMPELHFRYGYTF. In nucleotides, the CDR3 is TGTGCCAGCATGCCAGAACTTCATTTCCGCTATGGCTACACCTTC. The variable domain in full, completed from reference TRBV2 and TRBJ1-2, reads EPEVTQTPSHQVTQMGQEVILRCVPISNHLYFYWYRQILGQKVEFLVSFYNNEISEKSEIFDDQFSVERPDGSNFTLKIRSTKLEDSAMYFCASMPELHFRYGYTFGSGTRLTVV.

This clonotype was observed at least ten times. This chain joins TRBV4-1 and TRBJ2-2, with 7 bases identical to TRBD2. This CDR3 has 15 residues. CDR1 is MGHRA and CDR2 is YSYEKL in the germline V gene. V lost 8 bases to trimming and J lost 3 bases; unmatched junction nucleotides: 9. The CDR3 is CASYPAGRDTGELFF. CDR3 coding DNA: TGCGCCAGCTACCCAGCGGGAAGGGACACCGGGGAGCTGTTTTTT.

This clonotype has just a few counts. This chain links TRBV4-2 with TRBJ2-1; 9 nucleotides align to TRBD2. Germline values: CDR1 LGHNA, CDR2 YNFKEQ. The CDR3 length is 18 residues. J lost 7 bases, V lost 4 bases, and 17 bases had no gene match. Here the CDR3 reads CASSLSPLAGVRGNEQFF. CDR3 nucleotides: TGTGCCAGCAGCCTATCCCCCTTAGCGGGGGTCCGTGGAAATGAGCAGTTCTTC.